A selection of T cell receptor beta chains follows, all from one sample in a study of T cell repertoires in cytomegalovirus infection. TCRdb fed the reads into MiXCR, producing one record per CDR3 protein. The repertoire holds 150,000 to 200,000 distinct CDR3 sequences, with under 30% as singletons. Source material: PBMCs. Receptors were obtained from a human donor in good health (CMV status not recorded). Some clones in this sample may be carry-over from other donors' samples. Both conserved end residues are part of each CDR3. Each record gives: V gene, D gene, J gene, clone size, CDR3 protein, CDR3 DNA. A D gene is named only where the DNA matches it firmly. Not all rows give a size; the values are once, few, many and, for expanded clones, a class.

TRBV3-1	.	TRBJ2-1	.	CASSQGRVGRTYNEQFF	TGTGCCAGCAGCCAAGGCCGCGTGGGGCGTACCTACAATGAGCAGTTCTTC
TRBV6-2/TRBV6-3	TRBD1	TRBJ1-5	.	CASNGQGNGQPQHF	TGTGCCAGCAATGGACAGGGGAACGGTCAGCCCCAGCATTTT
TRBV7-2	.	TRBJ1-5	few	CASSPWGRSNQPQHF	TGTGCCAGCAGCCCTTGGGGTAGGAGCAATCAGCCCCAGCATTTT
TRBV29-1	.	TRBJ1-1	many	CSSEGGASAEAFF	TGCAGCTCCGAGGGGGGGGCGTCTGCTGAAGCTTTCTTT
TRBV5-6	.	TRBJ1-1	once	CASSLAGYTEAFF	TGTGCCAGCAGCTTGGCCGGGTACACTGAAGCTTTCTTT
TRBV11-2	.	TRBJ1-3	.	CASSPGRRFSGNTIYF	TGTGCCAGCAGCCCCGGGCGACGCTTCTCTGGAAACACCATATATTTT
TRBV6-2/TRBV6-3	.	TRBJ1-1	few	CASSLQAGRITEAFF	TGTGCCAGCAGCCTACAGGCAGGGCGGATCACTGAAGCTTTCTTT
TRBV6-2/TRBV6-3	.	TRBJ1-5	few	CASRVGRGNQPQHF	TGTGCCAGCAGGGTTGGCAGGGGCAATCAGCCCCAGCATTTT
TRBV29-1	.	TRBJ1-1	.	CSVKLTEAFF	TGCAGCGTTAAACTCACTGAAGCTTTCTTT
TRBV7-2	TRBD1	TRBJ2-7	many	CASSLEGQDDEQYF	TGTGCCAGCAGCTTAGAAGGACAGGACGACGAGCAGTACTTC
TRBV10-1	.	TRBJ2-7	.	CASSPGGRGRIDEQYF	TGCGCCAGCAGCCCGGGTGGGAGGGGGCGCATCGACGAGCAGTACTTC
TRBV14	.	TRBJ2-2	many	CASSLRHGPGELFF	TGTGCCAGCAGCCTAAGACATGGCCCCGGGGAGCTGTTTTTT
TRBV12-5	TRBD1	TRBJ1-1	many	CASARTGDTEAFF	TGTGCTAGTGCCCGGACAGGGGACACTGAAGCTTTCTTT
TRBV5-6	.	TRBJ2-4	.	CASSLVNFLAKNIQYF	TGTGCCAGCAGCTTAGTTAATTTCCTAGCCAAAAACATTCAGTACTTC
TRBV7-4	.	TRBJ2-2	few	CASSYTGELFF	TGTGCCAGCAGCTACACCGGGGAGCTGTTTTTT
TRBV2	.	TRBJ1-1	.	CARTGERAVNTEAFF	TGTGCCCGAACCGGGGAGCGGGCGGTGAACACTGAAGCTTTCTTT
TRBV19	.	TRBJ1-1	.	CDSSIQGGGDTEAFF	TGTGACAGTAGTATTCAGGGAGGAGGCGACACTGAAGCTTTCTTT
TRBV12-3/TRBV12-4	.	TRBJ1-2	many	CASSLDYGYTF	TGTGCCAGCAGCTTAGACTATGGCTACACCTTC
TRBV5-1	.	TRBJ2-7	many	CASSLDISYEQYF	TGCGCCAGCAGCTTGGACATCTCCTACGAGCAGTACTTC
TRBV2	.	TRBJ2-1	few	CASRARGLMDEQFF	TGTGCCAGCAGGGCCAGGGGCCTGATGGATGAGCAGTTCTTC